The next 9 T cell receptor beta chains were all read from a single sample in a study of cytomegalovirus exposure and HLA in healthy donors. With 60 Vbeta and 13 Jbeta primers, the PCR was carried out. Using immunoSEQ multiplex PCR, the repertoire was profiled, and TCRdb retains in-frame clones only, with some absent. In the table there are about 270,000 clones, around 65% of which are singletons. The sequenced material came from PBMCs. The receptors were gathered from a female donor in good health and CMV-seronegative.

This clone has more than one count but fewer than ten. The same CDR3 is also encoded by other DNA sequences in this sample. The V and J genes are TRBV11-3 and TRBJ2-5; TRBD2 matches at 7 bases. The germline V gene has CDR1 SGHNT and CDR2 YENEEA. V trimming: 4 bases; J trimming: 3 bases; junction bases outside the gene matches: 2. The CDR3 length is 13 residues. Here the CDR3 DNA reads TGTGCCAGCAGCTGGCTAGCGGAAGAGACCCAGTACTTC. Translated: CASSWLAEETQYF.

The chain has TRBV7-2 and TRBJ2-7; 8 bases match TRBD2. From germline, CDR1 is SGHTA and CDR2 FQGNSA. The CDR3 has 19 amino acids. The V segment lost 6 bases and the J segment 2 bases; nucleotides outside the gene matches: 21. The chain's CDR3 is CASRPPASGLHSGTYEQYF. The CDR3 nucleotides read TGTGCCAGCAGGCCTCCGGCTAGCGGGCTACATTCGGGAACCTACGAGCAGTACTTC.

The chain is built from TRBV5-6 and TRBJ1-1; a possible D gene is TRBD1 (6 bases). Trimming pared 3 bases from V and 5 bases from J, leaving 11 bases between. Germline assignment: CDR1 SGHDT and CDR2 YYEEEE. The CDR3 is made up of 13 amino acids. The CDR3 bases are TGTGCCAGCAGCTCTGGGGGCCCAACTGAAGCTTTCTTT. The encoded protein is CASSSGGPTEAFF.

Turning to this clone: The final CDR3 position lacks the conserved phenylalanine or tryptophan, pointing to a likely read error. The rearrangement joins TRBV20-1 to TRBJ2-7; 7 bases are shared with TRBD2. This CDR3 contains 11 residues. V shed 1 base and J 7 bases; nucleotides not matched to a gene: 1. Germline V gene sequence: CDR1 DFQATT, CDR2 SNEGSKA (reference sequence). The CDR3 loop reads CSARGGGEQYS. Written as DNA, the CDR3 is TGCAGTGCTAGAGGCGGGGGTGAGCAGTACTCC.

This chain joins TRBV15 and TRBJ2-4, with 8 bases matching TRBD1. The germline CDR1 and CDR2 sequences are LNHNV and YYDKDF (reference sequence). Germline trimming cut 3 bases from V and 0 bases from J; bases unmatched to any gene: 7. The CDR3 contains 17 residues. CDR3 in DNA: TGTGCCACCAGCAGGGGTCCAGGGGGCCAAGCCAAAAACATTCAGTACTTC. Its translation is CATSRGPGGQAKNIQYF.

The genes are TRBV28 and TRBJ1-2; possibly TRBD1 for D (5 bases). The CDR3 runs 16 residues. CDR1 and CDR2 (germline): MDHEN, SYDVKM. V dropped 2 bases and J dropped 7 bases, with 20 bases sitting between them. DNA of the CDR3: TGTGCCAGCAGTTTACCCCTAGGGGAGGGGTTTGGTGGCTACACCTTC. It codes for CASSLPLGEGFGGYTF.

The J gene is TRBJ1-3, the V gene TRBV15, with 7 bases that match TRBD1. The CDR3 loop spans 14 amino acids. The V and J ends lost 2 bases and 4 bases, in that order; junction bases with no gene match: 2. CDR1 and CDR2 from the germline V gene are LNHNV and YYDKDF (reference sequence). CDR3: CATSRKTGGNTIYF. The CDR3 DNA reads TGTGCCACCAGCAGAAAGACAGGGGGAAACACCATATATTTT. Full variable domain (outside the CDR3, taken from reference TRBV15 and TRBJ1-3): DAMVIQNPRYQVTQFGKPVTLSCSQTLNHNVMYWYQQKSSQAPKLLFHYYDKDFNNEADTPDNFQSRRPNTSFCFLDIRSPGLGDTAMYLCATSRKTGGNTIYFGEGSWLTVV.

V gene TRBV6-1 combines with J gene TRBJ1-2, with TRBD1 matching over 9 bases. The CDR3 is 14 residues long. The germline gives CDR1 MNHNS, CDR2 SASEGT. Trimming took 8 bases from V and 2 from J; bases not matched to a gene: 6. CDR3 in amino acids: CASARDRDNYGYTF. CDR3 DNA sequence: TGTGCCAGCGCCCGGGACAGGGACAACTATGGCTACACCTTC.

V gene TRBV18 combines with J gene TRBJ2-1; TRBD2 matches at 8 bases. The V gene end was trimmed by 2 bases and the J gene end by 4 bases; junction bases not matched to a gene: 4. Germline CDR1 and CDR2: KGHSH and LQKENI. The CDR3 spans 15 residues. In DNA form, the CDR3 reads TGTGCCAGCTCACCAGCACTAGCGGATTACAATGAGCAGTTCTTC. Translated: CASSPALADYNEQFF.